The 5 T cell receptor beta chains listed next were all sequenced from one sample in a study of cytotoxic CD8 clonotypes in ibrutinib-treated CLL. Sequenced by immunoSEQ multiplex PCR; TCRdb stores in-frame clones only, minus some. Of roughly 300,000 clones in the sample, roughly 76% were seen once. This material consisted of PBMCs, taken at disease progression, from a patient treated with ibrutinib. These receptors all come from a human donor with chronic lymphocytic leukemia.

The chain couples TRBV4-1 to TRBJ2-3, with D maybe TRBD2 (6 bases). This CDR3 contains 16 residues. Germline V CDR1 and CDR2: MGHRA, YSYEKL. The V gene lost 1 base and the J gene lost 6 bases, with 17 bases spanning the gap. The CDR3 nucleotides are TGCGCCAGCAGCCAAGTCGGCGGCCTGGGGGGTGATACGCAGTATTTT. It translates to CASSQVGGLGGDTQYF.

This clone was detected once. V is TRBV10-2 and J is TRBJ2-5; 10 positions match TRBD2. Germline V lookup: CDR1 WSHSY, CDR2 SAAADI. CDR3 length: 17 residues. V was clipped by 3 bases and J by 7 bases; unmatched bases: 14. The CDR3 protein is CASSDSLKAGGPRTQYF. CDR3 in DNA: TGCGCCAGCAGTGATTCTCTGAAAGCGGGAGGGCCCCGGACCCAGTACTTC.

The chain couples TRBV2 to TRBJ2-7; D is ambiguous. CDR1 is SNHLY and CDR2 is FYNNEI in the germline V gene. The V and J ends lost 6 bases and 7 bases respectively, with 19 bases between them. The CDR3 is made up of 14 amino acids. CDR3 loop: CASRETSGPGEQYF. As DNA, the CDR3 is TGTGCCAGCAGAGAGACATCCGGCCCTGGAGAGCAGTACTTC.

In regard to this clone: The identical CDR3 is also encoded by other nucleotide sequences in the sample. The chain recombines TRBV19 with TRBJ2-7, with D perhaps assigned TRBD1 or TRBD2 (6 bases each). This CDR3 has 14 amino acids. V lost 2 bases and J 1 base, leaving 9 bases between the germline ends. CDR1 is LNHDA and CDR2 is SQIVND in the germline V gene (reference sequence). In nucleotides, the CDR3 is TGTGCCAGTAGTATAACAGGGACTTCCTACGAGCAGTACTTC. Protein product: CASSITGTSYEQYF.

The CDR3 DNA reads as TGTGCCAGCAGTCGTGGACTTTTGGCAGATACGCAGTATTTT. Translating it yields CASSRGLLADTQYF. The chain employs TRBV27 and TRBJ2-3; a weak D match, TRBD2 (5 bases). Trimming took 5 bases from V and 4 from J, leaving 13 bases between them. From germline, CDR1 is MNHEY and CDR2 SMNVEV (reference sequence). The CDR3 is 14 residues long.